This T cell receptor beta chain was sequenced for a study of blood T cell repertoires in COVID-19. Background on the study: The origin of the acute and convalescent COVID-19 samples was the United States, Italy and Spain.

All enrollees were roughly 18 to 100 years old and from around 25 US areas. Cohorts were determined from participant-reported clinical history. Authors' processing steps: Reference gene primer amplification in the assay estimated nucleated cell counts. Method: immunoSEQ multiplex PCR; TCRdb's copy keeps in-frame clones and lacks some. V and J calls and clone size are those listed in that table; D and trimming were worked out from the DNA. The repertoire includes around 230,000 clones, about 87% of them detected once, and 10% sits in the top ten. V gave up 1 base and J gave up 16 bases, with 14 bases separating them. The germline gives CDR1 MDHEN, CDR2 SYDVKM. This CDR3 spans 12 amino acids.

The TCR sequence derives from a man aged 18 to 30 with acute COVID-19. The sample comprised PBMCs or T cells enriched from blood (not recorded which). V is TRBV28 and J is TRBJ1-3, with D maybe TRBD1 (5 bases). The CDR3 loop is CASSLSSTVPYF. The CDR3 bases are TGTGCCAGCAGTTTATCATCGACAGTACCGTATTTT. The full variable domain, rest sourced from reference TRBV28 and TRBJ1-3, is DVKVTQSSRYLVKRTGEKVFLECVQDMDHENMFWYRQDPGLGLRLIYFSYDVKMKEKGDIPEGYSVSREKKERFSLILESASTNQTSMYLCASSLSSTVPYFGEGSWLTVV.